This TCR beta chain was retrieved from a study of blood T cell repertoires in COVID-19. Study-wide background: The United States, Italy and Spain supplied acute and convalescent COVID-19 samples. The cDNA or gDNA used as material had been derived from T cells, B-cell-depleted T cells, or PBMCs.

Per the study methods: Amplification with reference gene primers provided the estimates of nucleated cell counts. Profiling relied on immunoSEQ multiplex PCR, and the TCRdb table lists in-frame clones only, not all of them. V and J calls plus clone size are reproduced from that table; the DNA served to infer D and trimming. The sample shows 240,000 or so clones, about 88% of them seen only once. Trimming removed 5 bases at V and 6 bases at J, with 11 bases between. Germline V lookup: CDR1 KGHSH, CDR2 LQKENI. This CDR3 has 13 amino acids. This clone was found once. This TCR was sampled from a woman between 65 and 79 years old with active or convalescent COVID-19. Sequencing used peripheral blood. The chain is built from TRBV18 and TRBJ2-1; D might be TRBD2 (6 bases). This chain's CDR3 is CASSTGAFNEQFF. CDR3 coding DNA: TGTGCCAGCTCAACGGGAGCCTTCAATGAGCAGTTCTTC.